This T cell receptor beta chain was observed in a study of T cell responses to AZD1222 COVID-19 vaccine. Study-wide points: AZD1222 recipients seropositive at baseline numbered only 5 or 6. Clonal diversity was possibly underestimated; the donors were predominantly white British and more often female. Repertoires were sampled only after the peak T cell response.

The CDR3 covers 14 residues. The germline gives CDR1 SNHLY, CDR2 FYNNEI. The V end lost 4 bases, the J end lost 8 bases, and 14 bases lay between the germline ends. Turning to this clone: What it binds is unknown.

The data were produced by immunoSEQ multiplex PCR, yet TCRdb's version contains in-frame clones alone and is incomplete. The profile shows 120,000 to 150,000 clones, around 88% of them singletons. This chain links TRBV2 with TRBJ2-2, with D possibly called TRBD1 or TRBD2 (5 bases each). Sequences were derived from peripheral blood, sampled on day 0 of AZD1222 vaccination. The TCR sequence derives from an adult in good health. The CDR3 nucleotides are TGTGCCAGCAGTGGAGGGACCCGTGGGGGGGAGCTGTTTTTT. Translated: CASSGGTRGGELFF.